These T cell receptor beta chains were read from a single sample in a study of blood T cell repertoires in COVID-19. Measured with immunoSEQ multiplex PCR; TCRdb has only the in-frame clones, and not every one. The sample lists approximately 150,000 clones, approximately 80% seen once, with approximately 1.4% in the top ten. Sequencing used peripheral blood. The receptors come from a human donor in a cohort sampled during active COVID-19. Both conserved end residues are part of each CDR3. D genes are given only for firm matches. Expanded clones get a size class; other rows say once, few or many, or leave the size out.

d_call | clone_size | j_call | v_call | cdr3_aa | cdr3_nt
. | . | TRBJ1-5 | TRBV9 | CASSVGQGQPQHF | TGTGCCAGCAGCGTAGGCCAGGGCCAGCCCCAGCATTTT
. | . | TRBJ1-6 | TRBV19 | CASGTQSLHF | TGTGCCAGCGGGACTCAAAGCCTCCACTTT
. | . | TRBJ1-2 | TRBV7-2 | CASSLVRQTANYGYTF | TGTGCCAGCAGCTTAGTCCGACAGACAGCTAACTATGGCTACACCTTC
. | . | TRBJ2-2 | TRBV5-1 | CASSLSSPTNTGELFF | TGCGCCAGCAGCTTGAGTTCGCCTACGAACACCGGGGAGCTGTTTTTT
. | . | TRBJ1-4 | TRBV18 | CASSNRVTNEKLFF | TGTGCCAGCTCAAACAGAGTAACTAATGAAAAACTGTTTTTT
TRBD2 | . | TRBJ2-5 | TRBV5-5 | CASSLWAGGQQETQYF | TGTGCCAGCAGCTTGTGGGCGGGAGGGCAGCAAGAGACCCAGTACTTC
TRBD2 | . | TRBJ2-7 | TRBV7-8 | CASSDRLAQYF | TGTGCCAGCAGCGATCGACTAGCCCAGTACTTC
. | . | TRBJ1-2 | TRBV29-1 | CSAYRANYGYTF | TGCAGCGCCTACAGGGCTAACTATGGCTACACCTTC
TRBD2 | . | TRBJ2-1 | TRBV28 | CASSFVGLAREYNEQFF | TGTGCCAGCAGTTTCGTCGGACTAGCGAGAGAGTACAATGAGCAGTTCTTC
. | . | TRBJ2-7 | TRBV2 | CASSLSERGEQYF | TGTGCCAGCAGTCTTAGCGAGAGGGGGGAGCAGTACTTC
TRBD2 | . | TRBJ2-7 | TRBV18 | CASSPPGTSGIDEQYF | TGTGCCAGCTCACCTCCCGGGACTAGCGGGATTGACGAGCAGTACTTC
. | many | TRBJ2-7 | TRBV23-1 | CASSPGLRAYEQYF | TGCGCCAGCAGTCCAGGTCTAAGAGCCTACGAGCAGTACTTC
TRBD2 | . | TRBJ2-5 | TRBV5-1 | CASSSGSYMETQYF | TGCGCCAGCAGCAGCGGGAGTTATATGGAGACCCAGTACTTC
. | . | TRBJ2-7 | TRBV19 | CASSARTGSYEQYF | TGTGCCAGTAGTGCCCGGACTGGCTCCTACGAGCAGTACTTC
. | . | TRBJ2-1 | TRBV21-1 | CASSKRRRTSDVSYNEQFF | TGTGCCAGCAGCAAAAGGAGGAGAACTAGCGACGTCTCCTACAATGAGCAGTTCTTC
TRBD2 | . | TRBJ2-1 | TRBV20-1 | CSARDPGLAIF | TGCAGTGCTAGAGATCCTGGACTAGCTATCTTC
. | few | TRBJ1-5 | TRBV19 | CASTQYSNQPQHF | TGTGCCAGTACACAGTATAGCAATCAGCCCCAGCATTTT
. | . | TRBJ1-3 | TRBV19 | CASSAGGNTIYF | TGTGCCAGTAGTGCGGGAGGAAACACCATATATTTT
TRBD2 | . | TRBJ2-5 | TRBV3-1/TRBV3-2 | CASSQVLLAEETQYF | TGTGCCAGCAGCCAAGTCCTACTAGCGGAAGAGACCCAGTACTTC
. | . | TRBJ2-1 | TRBV4-1 | CASSQAGTSSSYNEQFF | TGCGCCAGCAGCCAGGCAGGGACTTCGAGCTCCTACAATGAGCAGTTCTTC
. | . | TRBJ1-1 | TRBV5-1 | CASSLAGSRGAGTEAFF | TGCGCCAGCAGCTTGGCAGGATCCCGGGGTGCCGGGACTGAAGCTTTCTTT
TRBD1 | . | TRBJ1-5 | TRBV2 | CASTGQGNQPQHF | TGTGCCAGCACGGGACAGGGAAATCAGCCCCAGCATTTT
TRBD2 | . | TRBJ2-7 | TRBV3-1/TRBV3-2 | CASSHLASGPGASYEQYF | TGTGCCAGCAGCCATCTTGCTAGCGGGCCCGGCGCCTCTTACGAGCAGTACTTC
. | . | TRBJ2-3 | TRBV5-5 | CASSLGAVTDTQYF | TGTGCCAGCAGCTTGGGGGCCGTCACAGATACGCAGTATTTT
. | once | TRBJ2-3 | TRBV5-1 | CASSAAGSFSTDTQYF | TGCGCCAGCAGCGCTGCTGGGAGCTTTAGCACAGATACGCAGTATTTT
TRBD1 | . | TRBJ1-6 | TRBV18 | CASSPPLRTGSSPLHF | TGTGCCAGCTCACCCCCACTTCGGACAGGGAGTTCACCCCTCCACTTT
TRBD1 | few | TRBJ1-6 | TRBV23-1 | CASSLSGQSNSPLHF | TGCGCCAGCAGTCTATCGGGACAGAGTAATTCACCCCTCCACTTT
TRBD2 | . | TRBJ2-1 | TRBV18 | CASNFAGGSSSYNEQFF | TGTGCCAGCAATTTCGCGGGAGGGAGTAGCTCCTACAATGAGCAGTTCTTC
TRBD2 | . | TRBJ2-2 | TRBV5-5 | CASSLRLAGDSGELFF | TGTGCCAGCAGCTTAAGACTAGCGGGAGATTCGGGGGAGCTGTTTTTT
TRBD1 | . | TRBJ1-4 | TRBV13 | CASSTRDSEEKLFF | TGTGCCAGCAGCACCCGGGACAGCGAGGAAAAACTGTTTTTT
. | . | TRBJ2-1 | TRBV5-1 | CASSLDLNNEQFF | TGCGCCAGCAGCTTGGACTTAAACAATGAGCAGTTCTTC
TRBD2 | once | TRBJ2-1 | TRBV29-1 | CSATGLAGGSYNEQFF | TGCAGCGCTACGGGACTAGCGGGAGGCTCCTACAATGAGCAGTTCTTC
TRBD2 | . | TRBJ2-3 | TRBV2 | CASSKRTSGPRDTQYF | TGTGCCAGCAGTAAGCGGACTAGCGGTCCTCGAGATACGCAGTATTTT
. | . | TRBJ2-1 | TRBV6-5 | CASGSSLGRNEQFF | TGTGCCAGCGGCTCTAGCTTAGGTCGCAATGAGCAGTTCTTC
. | . | TRBJ2-7 | TRBV7-3 | CASAKMSVYEQYF | TGTGCCAGCGCGAAGATGTCGGTCTACGAGCAGTACTTC
TRBD1 | once | TRBJ2-7 | TRBV6-5 | CASRKQGGDSYEQYF | TGTGCCAGCAGAAAACAGGGGGGAGACTCCTACGAGCAGTACTTC
. | . | TRBJ1-5 | TRBV9 | CASSVAGGNQPQHF | TGTGCCAGCAGCGTAGCTGGAGGGAATCAGCCCCAGCATTTT
TRBD1 | . | TRBJ1-1 | TRBV10-3 | CAISAGTGGWTEAFF | TGTGCCATCAGTGCCGGGACAGGGGGATGGACTGAAGCTTTCTTT
TRBD1 | . | TRBJ1-1 | TRBV19 | CASSTRQGARETEAFF | TGTGCCAGTAGTACCCGACAGGGGGCAAGAGAAACTGAAGCTTTCTTT
TRBD1 | . | TRBJ1-6 | TRBV6-5 | CASSRGQGDSPLHF | TGTGCCAGCAGCCGTGGACAGGGGGATTCACCCCTCCACTTT
. | . | TRBJ2-1 | TRBV24-1 | CATSDPAGVNEQFF | TGTGCCACCAGTGATCCCGCAGGGGTCAATGAGCAGTTCTTC
TRBD2 | . | TRBJ2-2 | TRBV15 | CATSREGLAGGGGELFF | TGTGCCACCAGCAGAGAGGGGCTAGCGGGAGGAGGCGGGGAGCTGTTTTTT
TRBD2 | . | TRBJ2-1 | TRBV24-1 | CATSEKVAGAYNEQFF | TGTGCCACCAGTGAGAAGGTAGCGGGAGCCTACAATGAGCAGTTCTTC
. | . | TRBJ2-5 | TRBV5-1 | CASSLVDLPPRRQETQYF | TGCGCCAGCAGCTTGGTAGACTTACCCCCGAGGCGCCAAGAGACCCAGTACTTC
. | . | TRBJ2-7 | TRBV4-2 | CASSGGTGGHEQYF | TGTGCCAGCAGCGGGGGCACAGGCGGGCACGAGCAGTACTTC
. | once | TRBJ2-5 | TRBV29-1 | CSVEVWGSGPQETQYF | TGCAGCGTTGAGGTTTGGGGTAGCGGACCCCAAGAGACCCAGTACTTC
TRBD2 | . | TRBJ2-2 | TRBV14 | CASSQLLTSGRMWTGELFF | TGTGCCAGCAGCCAACTTCTGACTAGCGGGAGAATGTGGACCGGGGAGCTGTTTTTT
TRBD1 | . | TRBJ1-2 | TRBV19 | CASSIGGGGYGYTF | TGTGCCAGTAGTATAGGAGGGGGCGGCTATGGCTACACCTTC
TRBD2 | few | TRBJ2-2 | TRBV6-5 | CASRGGGSGGGELFF | TGTGCCAGCCGGGGAGGCGGGAGTGGTGGCGGGGAGCTGTTTTTT